The 2 T cell receptor beta chains presented below share a single source sample, sequenced in a study of early T cells in non-severe SARS-CoV-2 infection. TCRdb reprocessed the 5' RACE reads via MiXCR and lists one record per CDR3 protein. The table has about 71,000 distinct CDR3 sequences, roughly 13% seen once; the top ten hold over 13%. The specimen sequenced was whole blood. The receptors originated from an adult who was a healthcare worker with PCR-confirmed SARS-CoV-2 infection or an uninfected control (not recorded which).

A note on this clonotype: This may be a read error: a much more frequent sequence differs by one nucleotide. The V gene is TRBV5-1, the J gene TRBJ2-6; D is uncertain. The CDR3 runs to 19 residues. With 5 bases removed from V and 0 bases from J, the gap between germline ends came to 21 bases. The germline gives CDR1 SGHRS, CDR2 YFSETQ. CDR3 DNA: TGCGCCAGCAGACCACAGCCCCGGACCGCCTCCTCTGGGGCCAACGTCCTGACTTTC. It codes for CASRPQPRTASSGANVLTF.

This clonotype has a handful of counts. The rearrangement links TRBV5-4 to TRBJ2-3; D may be TRBD1 (6 bases). The CDR3 totals 14 residues. Germline assignment: CDR1 SGHNT and CDR2 YYREEE (reference sequence). Trimming stripped 3 bases from V and 3 bases from J, with 11 bases between. The chain's CDR3 is CASSSARGTDTQYF. For the CDR3, the DNA is TGTGCCAGCAGCTCGGCCAGGGGTACAGATACGCAGTATTTT.